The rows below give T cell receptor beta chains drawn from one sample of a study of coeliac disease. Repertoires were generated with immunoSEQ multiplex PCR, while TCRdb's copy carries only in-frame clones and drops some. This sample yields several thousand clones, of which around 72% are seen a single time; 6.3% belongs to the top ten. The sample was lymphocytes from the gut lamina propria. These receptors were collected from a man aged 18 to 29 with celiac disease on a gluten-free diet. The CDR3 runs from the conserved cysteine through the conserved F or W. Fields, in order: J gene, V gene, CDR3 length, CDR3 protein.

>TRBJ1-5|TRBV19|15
CASSLGRQGAQPQHF
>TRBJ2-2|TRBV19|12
CASRLKHGELFF
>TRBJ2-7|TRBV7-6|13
CASSWDWAREQYF
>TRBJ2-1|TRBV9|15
CASSVGRDNYNEQFF
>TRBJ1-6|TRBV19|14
CASSISRAQSPLHF
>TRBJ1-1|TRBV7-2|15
CASSLVDRANTEAFF
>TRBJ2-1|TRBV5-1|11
CASSLGLLTVF
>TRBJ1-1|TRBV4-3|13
CASSQDRDTEAFF
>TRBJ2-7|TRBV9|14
CANGRQGAFGEQYF
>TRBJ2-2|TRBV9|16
CASSVERDRNTGELFF
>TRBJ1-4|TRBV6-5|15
CASRKYGQGGEKLFF
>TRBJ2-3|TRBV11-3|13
CASSPGNSDTQYF
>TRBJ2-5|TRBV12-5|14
CASGLSGRKETQYF
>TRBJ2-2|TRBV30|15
CAWSSGRRGHRGAVF
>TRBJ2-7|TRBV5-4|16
CASSLGGASSSYEQYF
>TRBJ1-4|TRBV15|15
CATQRGRTTNEKLFF
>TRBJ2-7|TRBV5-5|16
CASSFELAGHSYEQYF
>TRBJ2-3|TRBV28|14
CASSLLSLLDTQYF
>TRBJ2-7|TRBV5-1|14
CASTDPGGPYEQYF
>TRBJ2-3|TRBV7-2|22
CASSLAEIQRGGSATAWDTQYF
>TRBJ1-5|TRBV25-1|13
CASRAGGDQPQHF
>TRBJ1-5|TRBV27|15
CASRWDSRSSQPQHF
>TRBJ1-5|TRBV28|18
CASRIPGQGARGNQPQHF
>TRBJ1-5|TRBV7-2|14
CASTGQGGVQPQHF